These T cell receptor beta chains were read from a single sample in a study of blood T cell repertoires in COVID-19. The method was immunoSEQ multiplex PCR; TCRdb's version includes in-frame clones alone and lacks a portion of them. The sample contains hundreds of thousands of clones, roughly 89% of which appear only once. The sequenced sample was peripheral blood. Every receptor here comes from a woman under 40 with active or convalescent COVID-19. Each CDR3 is given with its conserved first and last residue. A D gene is named only where the DNA matches it firmly. Only part of the rows carry a size: once, few, many, or a class if the clone is expanded.

D gene: NA
clone size: NA
V gene: TRBV19
J gene: TRBJ1-4
CDR3 DNA: TGTGCCAGTAGTTATGGAACTGGACAGAGGAATGAAAAACTGTTTTTT
CDR3 protein: CASSYGTGQRNEKLFF

D gene: NA
clone size: NA
V gene: TRBV29-1
J gene: TRBJ2-7
CDR3 DNA: TGCAGCGTTGCTCCCCAGGGATTCGTCTACGAGCAGTACTTC
CDR3 protein: CSVAPQGFVYEQYF

D gene: NA
clone size: NA
V gene: TRBV6-1
J gene: TRBJ2-7
CDR3 DNA: TGTGCCAGCAGTGACAGGGGACCCCTCTACGAGCAGTACTTC
CDR3 protein: CASSDRGPLYEQYF

D gene: NA
clone size: NA
V gene: TRBV19
J gene: TRBJ1-1
CDR3 DNA: TGTGCCAGTAGTCCAAGGGGGAACTTGAACACTGAAGCTTTCTTT
CDR3 protein: CASSPRGNLNTEAFF

D gene: TRBD2
clone size: NA
V gene: TRBV27
J gene: TRBJ2-1
CDR3 DNA: TGTGCCAGCTTTCCACTAGCGGAAGGTTACAATGAGCAGTTCTTC
CDR3 protein: CASFPLAEGYNEQFF

D gene: TRBD2
clone size: NA
V gene: TRBV19
J gene: TRBJ2-2
CDR3 DNA: TGTGCCAGTAGTATAGAAGGCGGAGGGAGGGCCGGGGGGGAGCTGTTTTTT
CDR3 protein: CASSIEGGGRAGGELFF

D gene: NA
clone size: NA
V gene: TRBV10-3
J gene: TRBJ2-6
CDR3 DNA: TGTGCCATCAGTGAGGGTCAGTTCTCTGGGGCCAACGTCCTGACTTTC
CDR3 protein: CAISEGQFSGANVLTF

D gene: TRBD1
clone size: NA
V gene: TRBV24-1
J gene: TRBJ1-6
CDR3 DNA: TGTGCCACCAGTGATTCCCACAATTTCAGGGGGTTGGATTCACCCCTCCACTTT
CDR3 protein: CATSDSHNFRGLDSPLHF

D gene: TRBD2
clone size: NA
V gene: TRBV27
J gene: TRBJ2-7
CDR3 DNA: TGTGCCAGCAGTTGGGGCGGGAGCGTCAACGAGCAGTACTTC
CDR3 protein: CASSWGGSVNEQYF

D gene: TRBD2
clone size: NA
V gene: TRBV7-9
J gene: TRBJ2-3
CDR3 DNA: TGTGCCAGCAGCAGACTAGCGGGGGATTCAGATACGCAGTATTTT
CDR3 protein: CASSRLAGDSDTQYF

D gene: TRBD1
clone size: NA
V gene: TRBV3-1/TRBV3-2
J gene: TRBJ2-7
CDR3 DNA: TGTGCCAGCAGCCGTTCCGGGACAGGTTTTAGCTCCTACGAGCAGTACTTC
CDR3 protein: CASSRSGTGFSSYEQYF

D gene: NA
clone size: NA
V gene: TRBV6-5
J gene: TRBJ1-2
CDR3 DNA: TGTGCCAGCAGGGGGGCAGGGGAGGGTTCACACGGCTACACCTTC
CDR3 protein: CASRGAGEGSHGYTF

D gene: TRBD1
clone size: NA
V gene: TRBV19
J gene: TRBJ1-5
CDR3 DNA: TGTGCCAGTAGTGTCGGGACAGGGAGAATCTTTAGCAATCAGCCCCAGCATTTT
CDR3 protein: CASSVGTGRIFSNQPQHF

D gene: TRBD2
clone size: few
V gene: TRBV10-1
J gene: TRBJ2-7
CDR3 DNA: TGCGCCAGCAGTCGGACTAGCGGGAGTGGCGGCGAGCAGTACTTC
CDR3 protein: CASSRTSGSGGEQYF

D gene: NA
clone size: NA
V gene: TRBV20-1
J gene: TRBJ1-5
CDR3 DNA: TGCAGTGCTAGTAACTACAGGGGCAATCAGCCCCAGCATTTT
CDR3 protein: CSASNYRGNQPQHF

D gene: TRBD1
clone size: NA
V gene: TRBV6-5
J gene: TRBJ2-7
CDR3 DNA: TGTGCCAGCAGCTGGGGGACAGGGAGCTCCTACGAGCAGTACTTC
CDR3 protein: CASSWGTGSSYEQYF

D gene: TRBD1
clone size: NA
V gene: TRBV5-6
J gene: TRBJ1-2
CDR3 DNA: TGTGCCAGCAGCCCGACAGGGTCCGACTATGGCTACACCTTC
CDR3 protein: CASSPTGSDYGYTF

D gene: NA
clone size: NA
V gene: TRBV19
J gene: TRBJ1-6
CDR3 DNA: TGTGCCAGTAGTCCTACACCGACAGGCTATAATTCACCCCTCCACTTT
CDR3 protein: CASSPTPTGYNSPLHF

D gene: NA
clone size: NA
V gene: TRBV6-5
J gene: TRBJ1-5
CDR3 DNA: TGTGCCAGCAGTCAGAGGGAGGATCAGCCCCAGCATTTT
CDR3 protein: CASSQREDQPQHF